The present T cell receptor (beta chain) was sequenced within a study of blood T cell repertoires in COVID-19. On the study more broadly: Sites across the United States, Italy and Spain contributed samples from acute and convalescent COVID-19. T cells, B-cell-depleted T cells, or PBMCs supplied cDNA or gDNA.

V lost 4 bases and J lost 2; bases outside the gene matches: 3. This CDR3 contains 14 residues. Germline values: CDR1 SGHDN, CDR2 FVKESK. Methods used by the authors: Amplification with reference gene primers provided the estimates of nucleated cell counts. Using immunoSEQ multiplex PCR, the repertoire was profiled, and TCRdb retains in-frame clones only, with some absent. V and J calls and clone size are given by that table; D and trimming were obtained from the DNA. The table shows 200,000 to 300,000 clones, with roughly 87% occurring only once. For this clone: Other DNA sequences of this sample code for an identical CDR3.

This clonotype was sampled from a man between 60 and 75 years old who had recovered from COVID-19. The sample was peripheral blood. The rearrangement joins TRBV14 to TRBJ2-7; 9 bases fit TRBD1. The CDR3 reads CASSPRQGAYEQYF. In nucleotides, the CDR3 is TGTGCCAGCAGCCCGAGACAGGGGGCCTACGAGCAGTACTTC.